This T cell receptor beta chain was recovered during a study of beta chain features in type 1 diabetes. Background on the study: Sorted cells examined across all samples numbered more than 100 million.

Reverse transcription of all isolated RNA meant that expressed TCRB transcripts were sequenced. Data came from immunoSEQ multiplex PCR; TCRdb stores just in-frame clones and leaves some out. In the table there are 280,000 or so clones, approximately 16% of which are singletons. Using CD45RO/CCR7/CD25/CD127/CD95/CD27, CD4+ naive, central memory, regulatory and stem cell-like memory cells were sorted. Overall study results and limits: High-TCR-expressing cells could be over-represented by cDNA sequencing. Type 1 diabetes patients showed a moderate but significant shortening of TCRB CDR3s in all four CD4+ subsets.

J lost 3 bases, V lost 3 bases, and 0 bases had no gene match. This CDR3 is built from 14 residues. The germline V gene encodes CDR1 MDHEN and CDR2 SYDVKM. A word on this clone: Antigen specificity is unknown. The sample contains more than one DNA sequence encoding this CDR3.

The rearrangement links TRBV28 to TRBJ2-3, with 10 positions matching TRBD1. The clonotype comes from a man aged 18 to 35 with type 1 diabetes. Sequencing was performed on naive CD4+ T cells from blood. CDR3 loop: CASSLGQGTDTQYF. CDR3 coding DNA: TGTGCCAGCAGTTTGGGACAGGGGACAGATACGCAGTATTTT. Full variable domain (outside the CDR3, taken from reference TRBV28 and TRBJ2-3): DVKVTQSSRYLVKRTGEKVFLECVQDMDHENMFWYRQDPGLGLRLIYFSYDVKMKEKGDIPEGYSVSREKKERFSLILESASTNQTSMYLCASSLGQGTDTQYFGPGTRLTVL.